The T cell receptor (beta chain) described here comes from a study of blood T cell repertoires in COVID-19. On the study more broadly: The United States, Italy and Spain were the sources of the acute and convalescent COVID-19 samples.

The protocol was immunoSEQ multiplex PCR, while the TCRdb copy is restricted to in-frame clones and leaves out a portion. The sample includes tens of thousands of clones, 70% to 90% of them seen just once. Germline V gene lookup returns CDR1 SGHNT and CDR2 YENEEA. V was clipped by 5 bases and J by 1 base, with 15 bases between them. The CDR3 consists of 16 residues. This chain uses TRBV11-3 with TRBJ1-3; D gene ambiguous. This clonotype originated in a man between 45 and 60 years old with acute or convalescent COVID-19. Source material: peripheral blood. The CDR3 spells CASSPAGWASGNTIYF. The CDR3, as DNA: TGTGCCAGCAGCCCAGCGGGCTGGGCTTCTGGAAACACCATATATTTT. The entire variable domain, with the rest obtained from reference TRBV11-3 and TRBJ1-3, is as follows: EAGVVQSPRYKIIEKKQPVAFWCNPISGHNTLYWYLQNLGQGPELLIRYENEEAVDDSQLPKDRFSAERLKGVDSTLKIQPAELGDSAVYLCASSPAGWASGNTIYFGEGSWLTVV.